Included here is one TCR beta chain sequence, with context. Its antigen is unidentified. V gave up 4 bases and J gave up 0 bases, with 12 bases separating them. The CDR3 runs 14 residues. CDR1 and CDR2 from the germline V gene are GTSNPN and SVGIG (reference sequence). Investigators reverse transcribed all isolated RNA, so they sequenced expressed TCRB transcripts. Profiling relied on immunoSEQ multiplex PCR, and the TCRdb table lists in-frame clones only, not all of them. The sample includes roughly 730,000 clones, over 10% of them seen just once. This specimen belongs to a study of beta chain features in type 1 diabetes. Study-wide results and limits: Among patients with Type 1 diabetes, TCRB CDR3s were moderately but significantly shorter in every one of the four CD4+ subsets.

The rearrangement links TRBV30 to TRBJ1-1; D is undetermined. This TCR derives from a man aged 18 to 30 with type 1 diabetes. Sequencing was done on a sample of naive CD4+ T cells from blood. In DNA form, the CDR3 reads TGTGCCTGGACGGTTGGGTCAGTGAACACTGAAGCTTTCTTT. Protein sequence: CAWTVGSVNTEAFF. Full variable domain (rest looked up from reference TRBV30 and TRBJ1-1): SQTIHQWPATLVQPVGSPLSLECTVEGTSNPNLYWYRQAAGRGLQLLFYSVGIGQISSEVPQNLSASRPQDRQFILSSKKLLLSDSGFYLCAWTVGSVNTEAFFGQGTRLTVV.